This T cell receptor beta chain was captured by sequencing in a study of cytomegalovirus exposure and HLA in healthy donors. Study information: Among the 398 donors who were genotyped, around 77% fell in the genetic ancestry cluster that is associated with self-reported Caucasian donors.

The CDR3 is made up of 14 amino acids. V lost 1 base, J lost 10 bases, and 14 bases lay in between. Germline V gene data show CDR1 as MDHEN and CDR2 as SYDVKM. This clone came up a few times. As yet, its antigen is unknown. Researchers ran the PCR with 60 Vbeta and 13 Jbeta primers. The assay was immunoSEQ multiplex PCR, and TCRdb's table has in-frame clones only and misses some. Of 100,000 to 120,000 clones in the sample, under 90% are singletons; the top ten hold around 2.5%. Regarding the study as a whole: Excluded: some indistinguishable V segments such as TRBV6-2 and TRBV6-3. In a later analysis, HLA-associated TCR beta chains were more clonally expanded than equally common others.

The chain recombines TRBV28 with TRBJ1-5; TRBD1 is a possible D gene (5 bases). The specimen was PBMCs. The receptor was derived from a young woman in good health and CMV-seronegative. The DNA for the CDR3 is TGTGCCAGCAGTTTATTGCAGGGTATTGGTCCCCAGCATTTT. Protein sequence: CASSLLQGIGPQHF.